This entry lists 6 T cell receptor beta chains sequenced from one sample in a study of Graves' ophthalmopathy and Graves' hyperthyroidism. Scientists amplified the TCR beta CDR3 regions from RNA transcripts. HTBI primers primed a first-round RT-PCR, and a second-round multiplex PCR followed. TCRdb recomputed calls from the multiplex PCR reads with MiXCR, one row per CDR3 protein. Of approximately 540,000 distinct CDR3 sequences in the sample, 35% to 40% were seen once. The sequenced material came from peripheral blood or thyroid tissue (not recorded which). Receptors were obtained from an adult man with Graves' hyperthyroidism.

This chain joins TRBV2 and TRBJ1-4; no reliable D call. The germline V gene encodes CDR1 SNHLY and CDR2 FYNNEI. With 4 bases removed from V and 5 bases from J, the gap between germline ends came to 20 bases. CDR3 length: 17 amino acids. The CDR3 region has the DNA TGTGCCAGCAGTGTTACAGTGCCCCGAACCTACAATGAAAAACTGTTTTTT. Amino acids: CASSVTVPRTYNEKLFF.

Concerning this clonotype itself: The limits of the CDR3 on the DNA are not certain, so only TCRdb's listed CDR3 is given. The chain joins TRBV20-1 to TRBJ1-1; TRBD1, the table's D call, lacks a check against the DNA. Inclusive of both ends, the CDR3 amounts to 18 amino acids. Germline V lookup: CDR1 DFQATT, CDR2 SNEGSKA (reference sequence). The CDR3: CSARRDRTDYGYTFEAFF.

This clonotype was seen a handful of times. This chain connects TRBV12-3 or TRBV12-4 to TRBJ1-4; 7 nucleotides match TRBD1. Germline trimming cut 8 bases from V and 5 bases from J; bases unmatched to any gene: 8. CDR3 length equals 14 residues. CDR3 loop: CASRMGGQNEKLFF. The CDR3, as DNA: TGTGCCAGCCGCATGGGGGGACAGAATGAAAAACTGTTTTTT.

Concerning this clonotype: A much larger clone sits a single nucleotide away, making a read error possible. The genes are TRBV29-1 and TRBJ2-7; 9 bases match TRBD1. CDR1 and CDR2 (germline): SQVTM, ANQGSEA. This CDR3 contains 14 residues. The CDR3 nucleotides read TGCGGCGTTGCGGGGGACAGGGAACCCTACGAGCAGTACTTC. This codes for CGVAGDREPYEQYF.

This clonotype came up many times. The chain is built from TRBV28 and TRBJ1-5, with no clear D. V was cut by 6 bases and J by 7 bases, with 10 bases left in between. The V gene's germline CDR1 is MDHEN and CDR2 SYDVKM. CDR3 length: 12 amino acids. For the CDR3, the DNA is TGTGCCAGCAGCCCCCTCGAGCAGCCCCAGCATTTT. Translation: CASSPLEQPQHF.

The CDR3 loop is CSARKNSNQPQHF. Here the CDR3 DNA reads TGCAGTGCTAGAAAGAACAGCAATCAGCCCCAGCATTTT. The chain carries TRBV20-1 and TRBJ1-5; D remains ambiguous. The V gene's germline CDR1 is DFQATT and CDR2 SNEGSKA (reference sequence). The CDR3 runs to 13 residues. V gave up 2 bases and J gave up 1 base, with 6 bases separating them.